This T cell receptor beta chain was sequenced during a study of cytomegalovirus exposure and HLA in healthy donors. Study-level information: Unique TCR beta sequences numbering some 110 million came from 150 million to 200 million T cells in an earlier analysis. Study-wide points: CMV serostatus was the only immune exposure information that was available. The study recorded over 150 TCR beta chains that were cytomegalovirus-associated. In a later analysis, a missense DCLRE1C variant was linked to TCR beta V- and J-gene trimming.

Both 60 Vbeta primers and 13 Jbeta primers went into the PCR. Repertoires were generated with immunoSEQ multiplex PCR, while TCRdb's copy carries only in-frame clones and drops some. The table records 90,000 to 120,000 clones, about 79% of them present only once. The CDR3 spans 15 residues. Germline lookup yields CDR1 SGHKS and CDR2 YYEKEE (reference sequence). V shed 4 bases and J 4 bases; nucleotides not matched to a gene: 5. In regard to this clone: The antigen remains unidentified.

The receptor was isolated from a female donor in good health and CMV-seropositive. The J gene is TRBJ2-2, the V gene TRBV5-5; TRBD2 agrees at 9 bases. Sequenced sample: PBMCs. This CDR3 reads CASSRPTSGTGELFF. CDR3 nucleotides: TGTGCCAGCAGCCGCCCGACTAGCGGCACCGGGGAGCTGTTTTTT.